The rows below give T cell receptor beta chains drawn from one sample of a study of T cells and Merkel cell carcinoma outcomes. The method was immunoSEQ multiplex PCR; TCRdb's version includes in-frame clones alone and lacks a portion of them. This table holds approximately 3,700 clones, 85% to 95% found once. Material for sequencing was tumor tissue from Merkel cell carcinoma. The receptor source for this set is a human donor with Merkel cell carcinoma. Each CDR3 is given with its conserved first and last residue. D genes are given only for firm matches. Clone size is stated in some rows and not others, as once, few, many or a class when expanded.

V	D	J	size	DNA	CDR3
TRBV6-4	.	TRBJ2-6	.	TGTGCCAGCAGTGACTCGTTAAGCTCTGGGGCCAACGTCCTGACTTTC	CASSDSLSSGANVLTF
TRBV11-2	TRBD1	TRBJ1-2	.	TGTGCCAGCAGGTCGATCAACAGGGGGGTTAACTATGGCTACACCTTC	CASRSINRGVNYGYTF
TRBV6-6	.	TRBJ2-7	once	TGTGCCAGCGGGCAGTTCTCCAACGAGCAGTACTTC	CASGQFSNEQYF
TRBV6-1	.	TRBJ1-4	once	TGTGCCAGCAGCCTACAGGGCGGGACTAATGAAAAACTGTTTTTT	CASSLQGGTNEKLFF
TRBV5-8	.	TRBJ1-5	.	TGTGCCAGCAGCTTGTCTCAGAATCAGCCCCAGCATTTT	CASSLSQNQPQHF
TRBV4-1	TRBD2	TRBJ2-7	once	TGCGCCAGCAGCCAAGATTCGTACAGCGGGAGTTCCTACGAGCAGTACTTC	CASSQDSYSGSSYEQYF
TRBV5-1	.	TRBJ2-5	.	TGCGCCAGCAGCTTAGTGGCCGAGACCCAGTACTTC	CASSLVAETQYF
TRBV5-1	TRBD1	TRBJ1-1	.	TGCGCCAGCAGCTGGGGACAGGGGGACACTGAAGCTTTCTTT	CASSWGQGDTEAFF
TRBV28	TRBD1	TRBJ2-1	.	TGTGCCAGCAGTTTGCACTCAGGGGGCAAGCAGTTCTTC	CASSLHSGGKQFF
TRBV7-9	.	TRBJ2-1	.	TGTGCCAGCAAAGCCCAGCGGGTGAACTACTTCTACAATGAGCAGTTCTTC	CASKAQRVNYFYNEQFF
TRBV15	.	TRBJ2-6	.	TGTGCCACCAGCAGAGGCGGAGGGACCGGGGCCAACGTCCTGACTTTC	CATSRGGGTGANVLTF
TRBV9	.	TRBJ2-7	.	TGTGCCAGCAGCGCGAACAGGGCGCACTACGAGCAGTACTTC	CASSANRAHYEQYF
TRBV5-1	.	TRBJ1-2	.	TGCGCCAGCAGCTTCGCACAGGGTGACGGGGGCTACACCTTC	CASSFAQGDGGYTF
TRBV7-9	.	TRBJ2-3	.	TGTGCCAGCAGTCCCCGGGCGGCGGATACGCAGTATTTT	CASSPRAADTQYF
TRBV27	.	TRBJ2-7	.	TGTGCCAGCAGTTTCGGACACCTTTCCTACGAGCAGTACTTC	CASSFGHLSYEQYF
TRBV27	.	TRBJ2-1	.	TGTGCCAGCAGTTTATACGGCGGGGCTCACAATGAGCAGTTCTTC	CASSLYGGAHNEQFF
TRBV29-1	.	TRBJ2-1	.	TGCAGCGTTGTGCCTAGCTCGAATGAGCAGTTCTTC	CSVVPSSNEQFF
TRBV25-1	.	TRBJ2-3	.	TGTGCCAGCAGTGAAGGTAAAGGGGCAAGAACAGATACGCAGTATTTT	CASSEGKGARTDTQYF
TRBV4-1	.	TRBJ1-5	.	TGCGCCAGCAGCCAACCTTACAGGGAACGACAGCAGCCCCAGCATTTT	CASSQPYRERQQPQHF
TRBV11-2	.	TRBJ2-3	.	TGTGCCAGCAGCTATACAGATACGCAGTATTTT	CASSYTDTQYF
TRBV15	.	TRBJ1-1	.	TGTGCCACCAGCAGGGGCATGAACACTGAAGCTTTCTTT	CATSRGMNTEAFF
TRBV21-1	.	TRBJ1-1	.	TGTGCCAGCAGCAAAACAGGGGGCGCCGGACATGGGAACACTGAAGCTTTCTTT	CASSKTGGAGHGNTEAFF
TRBV4-1	.	TRBJ1-5	.	TGCGCCAGCAGCCAACCCGGAGGGATTCAGCCCCAGCATTTT	CASSQPGGIQPQHF
TRBV11-2	.	TRBJ2-7	.	TGTGCCAGCAGCGCGGTGCAGGGTCTCGAGCAGTACTTC	CASSAVQGLEQYF
TRBV21-1	.	TRBJ1-3	.	TGTGCCAGCAGCAAACCTTACGGGTTGCAAGGTGGAAACACCATATATTTT	CASSKPYGLQGGNTIYF
TRBV7-9	.	TRBJ2-7	.	TGTGCCAGCAGCTTAAGGCAGGCGTCTTCTTACGAGCAGTACTTC	CASSLRQASSYEQYF
TRBV5-8	.	TRBJ2-1	.	TGTGCCAGCAGCTTGGCGTTCCAGGGGCTAGCGGACTACAATGAGCAGTTCTTC	CASSLAFQGLADYNEQFF
TRBV11-2	TRBD2	TRBJ2-5	.	TGTGCCAGCAGTTTCATGGGATCTAGCGGGAGGCTACAAGAGACCCAGTACTTC	CASSFMGSSGRLQETQYF
TRBV19	.	TRBJ1-2	.	TGTGCCAGTAGTGAGGCTGGGATAGGGTATGGCTACACCTTC	CASSEAGIGYGYTF
TRBV29-1	.	TRBJ2-7	.	TGCAGCGTTCAAGGCGACGCCACCGGAGAGCAGTACTTC	CSVQGDATGEQYF
TRBV7-3	.	TRBJ1-1	.	TGTGCCAGCAGCTCCAGGGGAGGTGGCACTGAAGCTTTCTTT	CASSSRGGGTEAFF
TRBV29-1	.	TRBJ2-3	.	TGCAGCGTTGAAGAGATAGCCGGGATCTTTCTGTATCCAGATACGCAGTATTTT	CSVEEIAGIFLYPDTQYF
TRBV9	.	TRBJ2-7	.	TGTGCCAGCAGCGTAGACCCCCTACCGTCGGACGAGCAGTACTTC	CASSVDPLPSDEQYF
TRBV10-3	.	TRBJ2-7	.	TGTGCCATTTCTACTAGCTCCTACGAGCAGTACTTC	CAISTSSYEQYF
TRBV30	.	TRBJ1-5	.	TGTGCCTGGAACCGGGGTGGTGAGCCCCAGCATTTT	CAWNRGGEPQHF
TRBV19	.	TRBJ1-5	.	TGTGCCGGGGGGACGGGAGATAGCAATCAGCCCCAGCATTTT	CAGGTGDSNQPQHF
TRBV5-4	.	TRBJ2-7	once	TGTGCCAGCAGCTTGTACGGAACGGACGAGCAGTACTTC	CASSLYGTDEQYF
TRBV4-1	TRBD1	TRBJ1-2	.	TGCGCCAGCAGCCAACCACAGGGGCTCCGGGGGTATGGCTACACCTTC	CASSQPQGLRGYGYTF
TRBV5-1	TRBD2	TRBJ2-3	.	TGCGCCAGCAGCTCCCCGAATACCGAAACGGCGGGGGGGCAGTATTTT	CASSSPNTETAGGQYF
TRBV2	.	TRBJ2-5	.	TGTGCCAGGTCCGGACACACGCCAGAGACCCAGTACTTC	CARSGHTPETQYF
TRBV30	TRBD1	TRBJ1-2	.	TGTGCCTGCAGGGGGGCCTCTTTGGGTGGCTACACCTTC	CACRGASLGGYTF
TRBV7-9	TRBD1	TRBJ1-1	.	TGTGCCAGCAGCCACCGGGACAGGCAAGCTTTCTTT	CASSHRDRQAFF
TRBV11-1	.	TRBJ2-2	.	TGTGCCAGCAGCGAACGCAGGGAGCGGGAGCTGTTTTTT	CASSERRERELFF
TRBV2	.	TRBJ2-3	.	TGTGCCAGCAGCGTTGGATCGCCCGCACACGGGGATACGCAGTATTTT	CASSVGSPAHGDTQYF
TRBV6-5	.	TRBJ2-1	.	TGTGCCAGCAGTCGTGCGGGGTGGTCCTACAATGAGCAGTTCTTC	CASSRAGWSYNEQFF
TRBV6-5	.	TRBJ1-1	.	TGTGCCAGCAGTTATCGTCGAGGTGAGAACACTGAAGCTTTCTTT	CASSYRRGENTEAFF
TRBV5-8	TRBD1	TRBJ1-4	.	TGTGCCAGCAGCTCGGGACAGACTAATGAAAAACTGTTTTTT	CASSSGQTNEKLFF
TRBV29-1	.	TRBJ2-1	.	TGCAGCGTTGAAACGGGTAGGGATGAGCAGTTCTTC	CSVETGRDEQFF
TRBV6-5	.	TRBJ2-7	.	TGTGCCAGCAGCCTTTCCGGGCCCTACGAGCAGTACTTC	CASSLSGPYEQYF
TRBV7-9	.	TRBJ2-3	once	TGTGCCATGGATCGCACAGATACGCAGTATTTT	CAMDRTDTQYF
TRBV25-1	.	TRBJ2-5	.	TGTGCCAGCAGTGAAGAGGGCCGCGCGGAGACCCAGTACTTC	CASSEEGRAETQYF
TRBV6-5	.	TRBJ2-7	.	TGTGCCAGCAGTTTATCGGGACCCTACGAGCAGTACTTC	CASSLSGPYEQYF
TRBV29-1	.	TRBJ1-3	.	TGCAGCGTTGAAGGCGGGGGGGCTGGAAACACCATATATTTT	CSVEGGGAGNTIYF
TRBV7-8	TRBD2	TRBJ2-7	.	TGTGCCAGCAACTTAAACCGCGGTGGCGGGAGGGGCGAGCAGTACTTC	CASNLNRGGGRGEQYF
TRBV6-6	.	TRBJ1-2	.	TGTGCCAGCAGTTACCTGCAGGTGGTTGGCTACACCTTC	CASSYLQVVGYTF